This T cell receptor beta chain emerged from a study of CD8 T cells in ankylosing spondylitis. Study conclusions and caveats: Disease-linked clones reportedly concentrated significantly in matched ankylosing spondylitis synovial fluid. Reactive arthritis synovial fluid and blood were previously reported to contain some motif variants. About 8 highly homologous variants made up a TCR beta motif, and this motif appeared characteristic of ankylosing spondylitis blood.

This clonotype came up many times. Antigen specificity is unknown. The V and J ends lost 5 bases and 4 bases, in that order; junction bases with no gene match: 9. CDR1 and CDR2 from the germline V gene are ENHRY and SYGVKD. The CDR3 contains 15 residues. TCRdb itself ran the 5' RACE reads through MiXCR, one entry per CDR3 protein. The table has 750,000 to 850,000 distinct CDR3 sequences, approximately 10% seen once. Sequencing used blood, either unsorted or a sorted T cell fraction (not recorded which). The TCR was taken from a male donor with ankylosing spondylitis. The chain employs TRBV10-3 and TRBJ1-2; 8 bases are a match to TRBD1. The CDR3: CAISPGGQALYGYTF. The CDR3 DNA follows: TGTGCCATCAGTCCAGGGGGACAGGCGCTCTATGGCTACACCTTC.